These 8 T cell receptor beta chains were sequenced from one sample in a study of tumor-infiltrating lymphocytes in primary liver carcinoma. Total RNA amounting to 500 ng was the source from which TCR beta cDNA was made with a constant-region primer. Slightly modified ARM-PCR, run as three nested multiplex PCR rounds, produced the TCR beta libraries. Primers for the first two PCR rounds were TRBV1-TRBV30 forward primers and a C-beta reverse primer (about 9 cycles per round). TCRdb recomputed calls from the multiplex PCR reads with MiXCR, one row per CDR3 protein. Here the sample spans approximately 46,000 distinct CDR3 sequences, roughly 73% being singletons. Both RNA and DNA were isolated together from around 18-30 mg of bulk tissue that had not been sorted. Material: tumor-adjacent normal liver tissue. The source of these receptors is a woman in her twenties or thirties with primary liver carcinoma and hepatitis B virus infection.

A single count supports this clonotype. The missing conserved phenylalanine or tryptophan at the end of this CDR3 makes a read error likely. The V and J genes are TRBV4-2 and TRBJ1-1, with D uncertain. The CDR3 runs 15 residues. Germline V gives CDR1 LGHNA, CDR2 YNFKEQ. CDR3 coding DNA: TGTGCCAGTAGCCAAGATATGGGCGGGAACACCGAAGCTTTCCTT. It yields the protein CASSQDMGGNTEAFL.

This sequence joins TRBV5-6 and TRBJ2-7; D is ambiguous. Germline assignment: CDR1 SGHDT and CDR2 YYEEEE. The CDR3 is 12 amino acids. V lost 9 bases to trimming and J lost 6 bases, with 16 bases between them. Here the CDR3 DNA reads TGTGCCATGGGATGGAAGGGCGGCGAGCAGTACTTC. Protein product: CAMGWKGGEQYF.

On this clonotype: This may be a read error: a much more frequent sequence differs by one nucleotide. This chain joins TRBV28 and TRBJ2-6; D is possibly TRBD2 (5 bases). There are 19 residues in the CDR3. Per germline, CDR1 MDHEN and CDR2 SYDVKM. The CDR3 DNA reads TGTGCCAGCAGTTTATCAGAGCTGGACTCTGGGTCTTGGGCCAACGACCTGACTTTC. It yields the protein CASSLSELDSGSWANDLTF.

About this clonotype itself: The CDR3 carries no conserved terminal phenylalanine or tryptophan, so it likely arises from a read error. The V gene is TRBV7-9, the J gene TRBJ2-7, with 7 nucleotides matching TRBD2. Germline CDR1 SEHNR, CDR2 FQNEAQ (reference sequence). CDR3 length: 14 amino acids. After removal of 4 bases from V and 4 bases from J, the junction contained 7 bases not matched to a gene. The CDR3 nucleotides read TGTGCCAGCAGCTCGGGAGGCCTCTCATACGAGCAGTACTAT. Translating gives CASSSGGLSYEQYY.

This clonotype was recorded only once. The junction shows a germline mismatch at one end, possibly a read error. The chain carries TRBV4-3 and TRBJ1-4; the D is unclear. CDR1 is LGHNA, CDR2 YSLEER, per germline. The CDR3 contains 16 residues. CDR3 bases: TGCGCCAGCAACCAAGGGTCGGTGCGAGGTAATGAAAAACTGTTTTTT. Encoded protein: CASNQGSVRGNEKLFF.

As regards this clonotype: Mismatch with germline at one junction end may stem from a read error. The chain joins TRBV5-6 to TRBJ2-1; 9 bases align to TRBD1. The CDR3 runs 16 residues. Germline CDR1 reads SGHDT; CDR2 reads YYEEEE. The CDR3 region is CASSLTGQGSYDEQFF. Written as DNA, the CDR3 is TGTGCCAGCAGCTTGACGGGACAGGGCTCCTACGATGAGCAGTTCTTC. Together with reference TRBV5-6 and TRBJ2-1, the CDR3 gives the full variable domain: DAGVTQSPTHLIKTRGQQVTLRCSPKSGHDTVSWYQQALGQGPQFIFQYYEEEERQRGNFPDRFSGHQFPNYSSELNVNALLLGDSALYLCASSLTGQGSYDEQFFGPGTRLTVL.

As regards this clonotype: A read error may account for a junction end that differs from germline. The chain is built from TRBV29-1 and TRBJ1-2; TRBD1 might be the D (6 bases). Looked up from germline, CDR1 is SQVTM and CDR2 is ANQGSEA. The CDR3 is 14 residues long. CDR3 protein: CSVEGGGQTHGYAF. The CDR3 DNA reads TGCAGCGTTGAAGGGGGAGGACAGACCCATGGCTACGCCTTC.

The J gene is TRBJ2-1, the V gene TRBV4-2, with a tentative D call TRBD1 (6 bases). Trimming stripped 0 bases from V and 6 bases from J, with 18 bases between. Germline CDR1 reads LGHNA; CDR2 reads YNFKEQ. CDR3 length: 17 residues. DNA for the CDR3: TGTGCCAGCAGCCAAGAGGAACCTTGGGGGCGGGCCAATGAGCAGTTCTTC. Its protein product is CASSQEEPWGRANEQFF.